A single sample is the source of the 26 T cell receptor beta chains below, sequenced in a study of monozygotic twins with inflammatory bowel disease. TCRdb re-called the 5' RACE reads, yielding one record per CDR3 amino acid sequence without DNA. The sample has approximately 420,000 distinct CDR3 sequences. The specimen was blood. The receptor source for this set is a human donor with ulcerative colitis or Crohn's disease, or a healthy co-twin of an affected twin (not recorded which).

V gene TRBV3-1 combines with J gene TRBJ1-6. The CDR3 has 16 amino acids. Per germline, CDR1 LGHDT and CDR2 YNNKEL (reference sequence). This CDR3 is CASSLRLGERYSPLHF.

The chain joins TRBV5-6 to TRBJ1-5; TCRdb's D gene call, TRBD1, goes unchecked for lack of DNA. The CDR3 totals 16 residues. Germline V gives CDR1 SGHDT, CDR2 YYEEEE. The CDR3 sequence is CASSVAGSTSNQPQHF.

The chain carries TRBV12-3 or TRBV12-4 and TRBJ2-3; TCRdb's D call of TRBD1 is untestable without DNA. The CDR3 runs 15 residues. The chain's CDR3 is CASSLRRTSTDTQYF.

The J gene is TRBJ2-2, the V gene TRBV9; TCRdb picks TRBD2, but there is no DNA to check that call. This CDR3 has 15 residues. The germline CDR1 and CDR2 sequences are SGDLS and YYNGEE. The CDR3 reads CASSVSPTDTGELFF.

The J gene is TRBJ2-1, the V gene TRBV6-2 or TRBV6-3; TCRdb selects TRBD1, and the lack of DNA leaves this call unchecked. CDR1 MNHEY and CDR2 SVGEGT come from the germline V gene. CDR3 length: 16 amino acids. The CDR3 protein is CASSYNPLKGSNEQFF.

The J gene is TRBJ2-5, the V gene TRBV7-2; the TCRdb call, TRBD2, lacks DNA for checking. The CDR3 runs to 15 residues. The germline V gene encodes CDR1 SGHTA and CDR2 FQGNSA. The CDR3 spells CASSLVGKGGETQYF. The full variable domain, with the rest looked up from reference TRBV7-2 and TRBJ2-5, is GAGVSQSPSNKVTEKGKDVELRCDPISGHTALYWYRQSLGQGLEFLIYFQGNSAPDKSGLPSDRFSAERTGGSVSTLTIQRTQQEDSAVYLCASSLVGKGGETQYFGPGTRLLVL.

V is TRBV24-1 and J is TRBJ2-3; TCRdb returns TRBD2, unconfirmable since there is no DNA. This CDR3 comprises 16 residues. CDR1 is KGHDR and CDR2 is SFDVKD in the germline V gene. The CDR3 sequence is CATSDPGTAGADTQYF.

CDR3 residues: CASTPSGRGSYNEQFF. This chain links TRBV12-3 or TRBV12-4 with TRBJ2-1; lacking DNA, the TRBD1 call made by TCRdb goes unchecked. The CDR3 is 16 amino acids.

V is TRBV5-1 and J is TRBJ2-2. Germline V gene sequence: CDR1 SGHRS, CDR2 YFSETQ. This CDR3 comprises 14 residues. This CDR3 is CASSVDVSTGELFF. Filled out from reference TRBV5-1 and TRBJ2-2, the complete variable domain reads KAGVTQTPRYLIKTRGQQVTLSCSPISGHRSVSWYQQTPGQGLQFLFEYFSETQRNKGNFPGRFSGRQFSNSRSEMNVSTLELGDSALYLCASSVDVSTGELFFGEGSRLTVL.

V gene TRBV12-3 or TRBV12-4 combines with J gene TRBJ1-2; TCRdb picks TRBD1, but there is no DNA to check that call. The CDR3 runs to 15 residues. This chain's CDR3 is CASSPPVQRGYGYTF.

This chain joins TRBV20-1 and TRBJ2-7; lacking DNA, the TRBD2 call made by TCRdb goes unchecked. The CDR3 extends over 12 amino acids. Germline lookup yields CDR1 DFQATT and CDR2 SNEGSKA (reference sequence). The CDR3 spells CSARGTYYEQYF.

The CDR3 is CASSLGTGHRAFF. The chain uses TRBV4-1 and TRBJ1-1; the TRBD1 assignment by TCRdb is unverifiable without DNA. The CDR3 spans 13 residues. Germline CDR1 reads MGHRA; CDR2 reads YSYEKL.

This chain joins TRBV29-1 and TRBJ2-1; TCRdb calls TRBD1, which cannot be checked without DNA. This CDR3 spans 14 amino acids. Germline lookup yields CDR1 SQVTM and CDR2 ANQGSEA. CDR3 amino acids: CSFWTGSPTNEQFF.

The V and J genes are TRBV10-2 and TRBJ2-1. Germline-derived CDR1 and CDR2 are WSHSY and SAAADI. The CDR3 loop spans 12 amino acids. CDR3 sequence: CASSEVLNEQFF.

The V call is TRBV5-1, the J call TRBJ2-7; TCRdb designates TRBD1, a call that cannot be tested without DNA. The CDR3 sequence is 12 residues long. Per the germline V gene, CDR1 is SGHRS and CDR2 is YFSETQ. CDR3 sequence: CASRTTGSEQYF. The whole variable domain, remainder taken from reference TRBV5-1 and TRBJ2-7, is KAGVTQTPRYLIKTRGQQVTLSCSPISGHRSVSWYQQTPGQGLQFLFEYFSETQRNKGNFPGRFSGRQFSNSRSEMNVSTLELGDSALYLCASRTTGSEQYFGPGTRLTVT.

The chain has TRBV7-2 and TRBJ2-1; TCRdb selects TRBD2, and the lack of DNA leaves this call unchecked. The CDR3 totals 13 residues. Per the germline V gene, CDR1 is SGHTA and CDR2 is FQGNSA. CDR3 residues: CASRGRGAVEQFF.

This sequence joins TRBV6-1 and TRBJ1-4; the D gene TCRdb calls, TRBD1, cannot be checked with no DNA. The CDR3 totals 14 residues. Germline CDR1 is MNHNS and CDR2 is SASEGT. CDR3 region: CASNDRGPTEKLFF.

The chain uses TRBV20-1 and TRBJ2-7; with no DNA, the TCRdb D assignment of TRBD1 cannot be verified. The CDR3 loop spans 13 amino acids. CDR1 is DFQATT, CDR2 SNEGSKA, per germline (reference sequence). CDR3 region: CSASDRVTYEQYF.

The rearrangement links TRBV19 to TRBJ2-2. The CDR3 length is 12 residues. The V gene's germline CDR1 is LNHDA and CDR2 SQIVND (reference sequence). This chain's CDR3 is CASSPDFGELFF.

The J gene is TRBJ2-7, the V gene TRBV2; as DNA is missing, the TRBD1 call by TCRdb cannot be tested. This CDR3 region has 14 residues. Germline loops: CDR1 SNHLY, CDR2 FYNNEI. The CDR3 reads CASILGLRGIEQYF.

The gene calls are TRBV4-1 and TRBJ1-1; TCRdb's D call of TRBD1 is untestable without DNA. This CDR3 spans 16 amino acids. Germline assignment: CDR1 MGHRA and CDR2 YSYEKL. The CDR3 is CASSQVEWRQGVEAFF.

This chain links TRBV5-6 with TRBJ1-6. Germline V CDR1 and CDR2: SGHDT, YYEEEE. The CDR3 is 15 amino acids. Here the CDR3 reads CASSLERGRNSPLHF. Supplemented by reference TRBV5-6 and TRBJ1-6, the full variable domain reads DAGVTQSPTHLIKTRGQQVTLRCSPKSGHDTVSWYQQALGQGPQFIFQYYEEEERQRGNFPDRFSGHQFPNYSSELNVNALLLGDSALYLCASSLERGRNSPLHFGNGTRLTVT.

The chain uses TRBV5-1 and TRBJ2-1; TCRdb gives TRBD2 as the D gene, but with no DNA this cannot be confirmed. Germline values: CDR1 SGHRS, CDR2 YFSETQ. The CDR3 has 15 residues. CDR3 loop: CASSLGSGGYNEQFF.

This chain joins TRBV20-1 and TRBJ1-2; TCRdb indicates TRBD1, and absent DNA this call remains unverified. Germline V gene data show CDR1 as DFQATT and CDR2 as SNEGSKA (reference sequence). CDR3 length equals 15 residues. This chain's CDR3 is CSARFLTSLRGGYTF.

The chain combines TRBV9 with TRBJ1-2; absent DNA, TCRdb's TRBD1 call cannot be checked. CDR1 is SGDLS and CDR2 is YYNGEE in the germline V gene. This CDR3 is 15 amino acids long. The CDR3 loop is CASSARTGSNYGYTF.

The chain recombines TRBV7-7 with TRBJ2-3. CDR1 SSHAT and CDR2 FNYEAQ come from the germline V gene (reference sequence). The CDR3 spans 13 residues. The CDR3 loop is CASSSDQSDTQYF.